This T cell receptor (beta chain) came from a study of T cell repertoires in cytomegalovirus infection. Study at large: The authors used CMV epitopes that were HLA-C-restricted (recently identified) and HLA-B-restricted (well studied). Based on public TCR beta signatures, there were indications of CMV infection and of a matching HLA type. General study results and limits: Public TCR beta family frequency separated CMV-and-HLA carriers, including in an independent cohort.

TCRdb fed the reads into MiXCR, producing one record per CDR3 protein. The repertoire has approximately 770,000 distinct CDR3 sequences, 29% of them found once; the top ten carry over 10%. V was trimmed by 0 bases and J by 8 bases, leaving 10 bases between them. Germline loops: CDR1 WNHNN, CDR2 SYGVQD (reference sequence). The CDR3 runs to 13 residues. Remarks on this clonotype: Its antigen is not known.

The sequenced sample was cultured CD8+ T cells from PBMCs, obtained from culture after CMV antigen stimulation. The chain is built from TRBV10-1 and TRBJ1-1, with D possibly TRBD1 on 5 matching bases. The sequence was collected from a human donor in good health (CMV status not recorded). Some clones in this sample may be carry-over from other donors' samples. CDR3 loop: CASSESTGTEAFF. CDR3 in DNA: TGCGCCAGCAGTGAGTCGACGGGGACCGAAGCTTTCTTT.